These T cell receptor beta chains were read from a single sample in a study of blood T cell repertoires in COVID-19. TCRdb keeps only in-frame clones here, not all; method: immunoSEQ multiplex PCR. This repertoire shows approximately 120,000 clones, around 85% found once; its top ten account for about 3%. The sample consisted of peripheral blood. The receptors here all came from a woman older than 75 with COVID-19, enrolled during active disease. Both conserved end residues are part of each CDR3. D genes are given only for firm matches.

D gene	V gene	CDR3 length	J gene	CDR3 protein
TRBD1	TRBV4-2	15	TRBJ2-5	CASSQAWDSLETQYF
TRBD2	TRBV6-6	18	TRBJ2-1	CASSPGHGREGRGREQFF
TRBD1	TRBV9	14	TRBJ2-5	CASSATGGRETQYF
.	TRBV5-4	14	TRBJ1-2	CASSLRGGYYGYTF
TRBD1	TRBV6-1	16	TRBJ1-5	CASSVSGQGGNQPQHF
TRBD2	TRBV7-8	18	TRBJ2-5	CASSSGGSGMSPWETQYF
TRBD1	TRBV12-3/TRBV12-4	13	TRBJ1-6	CASQTGANSPLHF
TRBD2	TRBV6-2/TRBV6-3	15	TRBJ2-7	CASNPGGSPLYEQYF
TRBD1	TRBV18	13	TRBJ1-1	CASRQGLDTEAFF
.	TRBV10-3	13	TRBJ1-1	CATARGEGNVAFF
.	TRBV7-2	15	TRBJ2-7	CASSPGSGGTGEQYF
.	TRBV5-1	13	TRBJ2-7	CASSRDLAYEQYF
.	TRBV14	14	TRBJ1-4	CASSQDIRGEKLFF
TRBD2	TRBV27	15	TRBJ2-1	CASSTSGRTYNEQFF
.	TRBV6-6	14	TRBJ2-3	CASSYSEYSYTQYF
TRBD2	TRBV4-2	16	TRBJ2-1	CASSQDLAGGINEQFF
.	TRBV6-2/TRBV6-3	12	TRBJ2-7	CASSQTSYEQYF
.	TRBV9	14	TRBJ2-5	CASSAGLLEETQYF
TRBD1	TRBV24-1	13	TRBJ1-3	CACRGSSGNTIYF
TRBD1	TRBV7-9	16	TRBJ1-2	CASSDGTDRWDYGYTF
TRBD1	TRBV6-6	15	TRBJ1-2	CASSATAGTVYGYTF
TRBD2	TRBV5-5	13	TRBJ2-7	CASSRSGSGEQYF
.	TRBV5-1	15	TRBJ1-3	CASSLGQVAGNTIYF
.	TRBV5-1	14	TRBJ2-5	CASSLGGVQETQYF
.	TRBV5-5	15	TRBJ2-3	CASSLLRVSTDTQYF
TRBD1	TRBV23-1	16	TRBJ2-2	CASSQPGTGNTGELFF
TRBD1	TRBV19	15	TRBJ1-4	CASSTTGVPGEKLFF
.	TRBV19	16	TRBJ2-5	CASSSIRGARIETQYF
.	TRBV5-4	14	TRBJ1-2	CASSPRRSNYGYTF
.	TRBV2	13	TRBJ2-5	CASSADWQETQYF
.	TRBV24-1	15	TRBJ2-1	CATSDGGWKNNEQFF
TRBD1	TRBV5-1	16	TRBJ2-2	CASSLAGQGNTGELFF
TRBD1	TRBV28	13	TRBJ2-7	CASRRQGSYEQYF
.	TRBV7-9	14	TRBJ2-5	CASSLVSGQETQYF
TRBD1	TRBV7-6	15	TRBJ2-1	CASSRNPGQGNEQFF
.	TRBV24-1	14	TRBJ2-1	CATSDFIGDNEQFF
TRBD1	TRBV7-9	15	TRBJ1-2	CASSSYSDRGQGYTF
.	TRBV3-1/TRBV3-2	14	TRBJ2-7	CASSQASGVGEQYF
TRBD1	TRBV4-2	16	TRBJ1-1	CASSQDRQGARTEAFF
.	TRBV14	13	TRBJ2-7	CASRQQGGYEQYF
TRBD2	TRBV7-3	14	TRBJ2-1	CASSFTSGSYEQFF
.	TRBV5-1	14	TRBJ2-1	CASQRDSSYNEQFF